Given below is one TCR beta chain in context. The conserved final phenylalanine or tryptophan is absent from the CDR3, which likely points to a read error. This specimen belongs to a study of cytotoxic CD8 clonotypes in ibrutinib-treated CLL. Sequenced by immunoSEQ multiplex PCR; TCRdb stores in-frame clones only, minus some. The sample shows some 200,000 clones, over 65% of them seen only once. The junction had 9 bases not matched to a gene; V was cut back by 0 bases and J by 8 bases. The CDR3 runs 15 residues. Germline assignment: CDR1 SGHRS and CDR2 YFSETQ. The sequence derives from a human donor with chronic lymphocytic leukemia. The sample in question was PBMCs, obtained after 12 months of ibrutinib treatment. V usage is TRBV5-1 and J usage is TRBJ1-2, with 8 bases identical to TRBD1. The CDR3: CASSLDPQGAGGYTL. The CDR3, as DNA: TGCGCCAGCAGCTTGGACCCGCAGGGGGCAGGGGGCTACACCCTC.